This TCR beta chain was identified during a study of T cell responses to AZD1222 COVID-19 vaccine. This CDR3 spans 16 amino acids. Germline V gene lookup returns CDR1 SGDLS and CDR2 YYNGEE. V trimming: 0 bases; J trimming: 8 bases; junction bases outside the gene matches: 10. Generated by immunoSEQ multiplex PCR, the TCRdb table keeps only in-frame clones and is missing some. The sample yields about 110,000 clones, approximately 86% seen once. The rearrangement joins TRBV9 to TRBJ1-4, with 7 bases matching TRBD1. This clonotype originated in an adult in good health. Sequencing used peripheral blood, obtained on day 0 of AZD1222 vaccination. The CDR3 reads CASSVGPGGGEEKLFF. Written as DNA, the CDR3 is TGTGCCAGCAGCGTAGGTCCAGGGGGAGGCGAGGAAAAACTGTTTTTT.